Each of the 18 T cell receptor beta chains below was sequenced from the same sample in a study of T cell responses to AZD1222 COVID-19 vaccine. The protocol was immunoSEQ multiplex PCR, while the TCRdb copy is restricted to in-frame clones and leaves out a portion. Of fewer than 140,000 clones listed, around 91% are singletons. The specimen comprised peripheral blood, sampled 28 days after the second AZD1222 dose. The receptors originated from an adult who received the AZD1222 COVID-19 vaccine.

The rearrangement joins TRBV27 to TRBJ2-1, with 13 bases aligning to TRBD2. In germline, CDR1 is MNHEY, CDR2 SMNVEV (reference sequence). The CDR3 consists of 15 residues. The J segment lost 9 bases and the V segment lost 6 bases, leaving 8 bases of the junction unmatched. The CDR3 DNA reads as TGTGCCAGCAGCTCCTGGACTAGCGGGGGAACTGAGCAGTTCTTC. It is translated as CASSSWTSGGTEQFF.

The chain couples TRBV5-1 to TRBJ1-2; TRBD1 matches at 8 bases. Germline V gene data show CDR1 as SGHRS and CDR2 as YFSETQ. This CDR3 has 13 residues. V lost 4 bases, J lost 4 bases, and 3 bases stayed unmatched. The CDR3 nucleotides are TGCGCCAGCAGCGAGACAGGGGCCTATGGCTACACCTTC. Residues: CASSETGAYGYTF.

The rearrangement links TRBV10-2 to TRBJ2-7; 7 nucleotides agree with TRBD1. Germline V gene lookup returns CDR1 WSHSY and CDR2 SAAADI. V was pared by 3 bases and J by 4 bases, with 6 bases of the junction left unmatched. The CDR3 spans 14 residues. The CDR3 spells CASSEEGQIYEQYF. The CDR3 DNA is TGCGCCAGCAGTGAAGAGGGACAGATTTACGAGCAGTACTTC.

The rearrangement joins TRBV5-8 to TRBJ2-3; TRBD2 aligns across 8 bases. The CDR3 has 15 residues. With 2 bases clipped from V and 6 bases from J, the junction kept 8 bases outside the gene matches. CDR1 SGHTS and CDR2 YDEGEE come from the germline V gene. The CDR3 sequence: CASSFPAGEVDTQYF. The CDR3 nucleotides read TGTGCCAGCAGCTTCCCAGCGGGGGAGGTGGATACGCAGTATTTT.

The V call is TRBV27, the J call TRBJ1-1; the match to TRBD1 covers 7 bases. J gave up 0 bases and V 2 bases, and 0 bases lay outside the gene matches. This CDR3 contains 14 residues. Per germline, CDR1 MNHEY and CDR2 SMNVEV (reference sequence). CDR3 region: CASSLTGVNTEAFF. The CDR3 DNA sequence: TGTGCCAGCAGTTTAACAGGGGTGAACACTGAAGCTTTCTTT.

The rearrangement uses TRBV19 and TRBJ2-2; D is uncertain. Between the trimmed V and J ends, which lost 3 bases and 3 bases, there was a span of 17 bases. Germline CDR1 reads LNHDA; CDR2 reads SQIVND (reference sequence). The CDR3 consists of 17 residues. The CDR3 loop reads CASSMVGVGEYTGELFF. The CDR3, as DNA: TGTGCCAGTAGTATGGTGGGTGTGGGCGAGTACACCGGGGAGCTGTTTTTT.

The chain is built from TRBV12-5 and TRBJ2-5, with 7 bases matching TRBD1. Germline CDR1 LGHNT, CDR2 FRNRAP. This CDR3 region has 14 residues. The V gene end was trimmed by 7 bases and the J gene end by 3 bases; junction bases not matched to a gene: 8. CDR3 sequence (DNA): TGTGCTAGTGCCTTAGGGGACAGAGAAGAGACCCAGTACTTC. This gives the protein CASALGDREETQYF.

This sequence joins TRBV7-9 and TRBJ2-5; 7 nucleotides line up with TRBD1. Germline V gene lookup returns CDR1 SEHNR and CDR2 FQNEAQ (reference sequence). The CDR3 sequence is 13 residues long. J lost 1 base, V lost 6 bases, and 2 bases had no gene match. The CDR3 protein is CASSSGGQETQYF. The DNA for the CDR3 is TGTGCCAGCAGTTCAGGGGGCCAAGAGACCCAGTACTTC.

The chain employs TRBV18 and TRBJ1-1; no firm D call. V dropped 5 bases and J dropped 8 bases, with 21 bases sitting between them. The CDR3 runs 15 residues. Germline CDR1 reads KGHSH; CDR2 reads LQKENI. The CDR3 spells CASSSATRSVLEAFF. Written as DNA, the CDR3 is TGTGCCAGCTCATCTGCGACACGGTCGGTGTTGGAAGCTTTCTTT.

The gene calls are TRBV19 and TRBJ2-2; tentative D call: TRBD2 (6 bases). Germline V gives CDR1 LNHDA, CDR2 SQIVND (reference sequence). The CDR3 extends over 12 amino acids. V lost 10 bases and J 7 bases, leaving 13 bases between the germline ends. CDR3 loop: CATERVFGELFF. The CDR3 nucleotides are TGTGCCACCGAGCGGGTTTTCGGGGAGCTGTTTTTT.

This rearrangement joins TRBV27 to TRBJ2-1; TRBD2 aligns across 8 bases. CDR1 MNHEY and CDR2 SMNVEV come from the germline V gene (reference sequence). The CDR3 runs to 13 residues. The junction had 4 bases not matched to a gene; V was cut back by 5 bases and J by 7 bases. CDR3 coding DNA: TGTGCCAGCAGTCAACCGGGAGGGAATGAGCAGTTCTTC. Translating gives CASSQPGGNEQFF.

The CDR3 protein is CATHRVPQPPYEQYF. CDR3 nucleotide sequence: TGTGCCACCCATAGGGTCCCTCAACCCCCCTACGAGCAGTACTTC. The rearrangement uses TRBV10-3 and TRBJ2-7; D is uncertain. CDR1 ENHRY and CDR2 SYGVKD come from the germline V gene. The CDR3 consists of 15 residues. The V gene lost 10 bases and the J gene lost 2 bases, with 21 bases spanning the gap.

The V and J genes are TRBV5-1 and TRBJ2-3; a possible D gene is TRBD1 (5 bases). This CDR3 is 14 amino acids long. V gave up 1 base and J gave up 0 bases, with 6 bases separating them. CDR1 is SGHRS, CDR2 YFSETQ, per germline. CDR3 in amino acids: CASSLPGSTDTQYF. In nucleotides, the CDR3 is TGCGCCAGCAGCTTGCCAGGGAGCACAGATACGCAGTATTTT.

The chain links TRBV5-4 to TRBJ1-2, with no clear D. The V gene lost 2 bases and the J gene lost 6 bases, with 8 bases spanning the gap. The length of the CDR3 is 12 residues. The germline V gene encodes CDR1 SGHNT and CDR2 YYREEE (reference sequence). The CDR3 DNA follows: TGTGCCAGCAGCTTAGCCGGAAATGGCTACACCTTC. Translation: CASSLAGNGYTF.

The V call is TRBV6-5, the J call TRBJ2-5; a possible D gene is TRBD2 (6 bases). CDR1 MNHEY and CDR2 SVGAGI come from the germline V gene. Trimming stripped 5 bases from V and 4 bases from J, with 14 bases between. CDR3 length equals 14 residues. Written as DNA, the CDR3 is TGTGCCAGCAGTCGAGAGGAGGGCGGAGAGACCCAGTACTTC. It codes for CASSREEGGETQYF.

The chain uses TRBV27 and TRBJ1-2; 7 nucleotides match TRBD1. Per germline, CDR1 MNHEY and CDR2 SMNVEV (reference sequence). The CDR3 has 14 amino acids. J gave up 4 bases and V 7 bases, and 9 bases lay outside the gene matches. The CDR3 sequence: CASKVTGQRYGYTF. DNA of the CDR3: TGTGCCAGCAAGGTGACGGGACAGCGCTATGGCTACACCTTC.

This chain joins TRBV6-2 or TRBV6-3 and TRBJ1-2; D not certain. V was shortened by 0 bases and J by 4 bases, with 6 bases between the two germline ends. This CDR3 has 13 amino acids. Germline CDR1 is MNHEY and CDR2 is SVGEGT. CDR3 bases: TGTGCCAGCAGTTACTCCAGCTTCTATGGCTACACCTTC. Encoded protein: CASSYSSFYGYTF.

The count of this clone is one. The chain has TRBV6-5 and TRBJ2-2; 7 positions agree with TRBD1. The CDR3 contains 16 residues. The J segment lost 0 bases and the V segment lost 1 base, leaving 2 bases of the junction unmatched. CDR1 is MNHEY, CDR2 SVGAGI, per germline. CDR3 sequence (DNA): TGTGCCAGCAGTTACTTCGGGACAGCGAACACCGGGGAGCTGTTTTTT. This translates into CASSYFGTANTGELFF.